A single sample gave rise to the 21 T cell receptor beta chains below, sequenced in a study of T-cell reconstitution after alpha-beta-depleted transplantation in children. Unique molecular identifiers were used to barcode this TCRbeta library. TCRdb re-called the PCR reads with MiXCR, one entry per CDR3 protein. The sample yields 700,000 to 850,000 distinct CDR3 sequences, around 17% seen once. The sequences come from PBMCs, mostly from graft donor cells, collected 360 days after TCRalphabeta/CD19-depleted stem cell transplant. These receptors were obtained from a male patient under 18 who had a stem cell transplant for acute lymphoblastic leukemia, so the T cells may come from the graft donor.

The J gene is TRBJ2-7, the V gene TRBV6-2 or TRBV6-3, with D uncertain. V dropped 7 bases and J dropped 3 bases, with 19 bases sitting between them. In germline, CDR1 is MNHEY, CDR2 SVGEGT. The CDR3 is made up of 15 amino acids. The CDR3 reads CASTPLRRADYEQYF. DNA of the CDR3: TGTGCCAGCACCCCCCTTCGCAGAGCTGACTACGAGCAGTACTTC.

Many counts were recorded for this clonotype. The chain couples TRBV5-1 to TRBJ2-2; no definite D call. The CDR3 runs to 16 residues. Trimming took 0 bases from V and 4 from J, leaving 13 bases between them. CDR1 and CDR2 from the germline V gene are SGHRS and YFSETQ. The CDR3 DNA follows: TGCGCCAGCAGCTTGGTTGTAGGGCCAGGCACCGGGGAGCTGTTTTTT. Its protein product is CASSLVVGPGTGELFF. The variable domain in full, completed from reference TRBV5-1 and TRBJ2-2, reads KAGVTQTPRYLIKTRGQQVTLSCSPISGHRSVSWYQQTPGQGLQFLFEYFSETQRNKGNFPGRFSGRQFSNSRSEMNVSTLELGDSALYLCASSLVVGPGTGELFFGEGSRLTVL.

The rearrangement uses TRBV7-3 and TRBJ1-4; 9 positions agree with TRBD1. Trimming took 3 bases from V and 8 from J; bases not matched to a gene: 13. The CDR3 sequence is 17 residues long. Germline CDR1 reads SGHTA; CDR2 reads FQGTGA. The CDR3 DNA sequence: TGTGCCAGCAGCTTGCAAATTAAACTGGGGACAGGGGAAAAACTGTTTTTT. It codes for CASSLQIKLGTGEKLFF.

This sequence joins TRBV19 and TRBJ2-1; 8 nucleotides line up with TRBD1. Trimming took 6 bases from V and 8 from J; bases not matched to a gene: 12. The CDR3 length is 15 residues. Germline V CDR1 and CDR2: LNHDA, SQIVND (reference sequence). As DNA, the CDR3 is TGTGCCAGTAGCCGAAGGGACAGGCGGGACTATGAGCAGTTCTTC. This sequence encodes CASSRRDRRDYEQFF. Full variable domain (outside the CDR3, taken from reference TRBV19 and TRBJ2-1): DGGITQSPKYLFRKEGQNVTLSCEQNLNHDAMYWYRQDPGQGLRLIYYSQIVNDFQKGDIAEGYSVSREKKESFPLTVTSAQKNPTAFYLCASSRRDRRDYEQFFGPGTRLTVL.

This clonotype was found many times. This chain links TRBV11-2 with TRBJ2-1; D not resolved. The germline CDR1 and CDR2 sequences are SGHAT and FQNNGV. V lost 5 bases to trimming and J lost 7 bases, with 15 bases between them. The CDR3 loop spans 14 amino acids. CDR3 residues: CASSQTNSGNEQFF. CDR3 in DNA: TGTGCCAGCAGCCAGACCAATTCCGGGAATGAGCAGTTCTTC. The variable domain in full, completed from reference TRBV11-2 and TRBJ2-1, reads EAGVAQSPRYKIIEKRQSVAFWCNPISGHATLYWYQQILGQGPKLLIQFQNNGVVDDSQLPKDRFSAERLKGVDSTLKIQPAKLEDSAVYLCASSQTNSGNEQFFGPGTRLTVL.

This clonotype was observed at least ten times. The chain carries TRBV28 and TRBJ2-7; 7 nucleotides agree with TRBD1. The CDR3 sequence is 13 residues long. CDR1 and CDR2 from the germline V gene are MDHEN and SYDVKM. J lost 2 bases, V lost 8 bases, and 6 bases had no gene match. DNA of the CDR3: TGTGCCAGCTTATCGGGACAGACCTACGAGCAGTACTTC. This encodes CASLSGQTYEQYF.

This clonotype came up many times. CDR3 region: CSVPRTSGWYQETQYF. In DNA, the CDR3 is TGCAGCGTTCCTCGGACTAGCGGGTGGTACCAAGAGACCCAGTACTTC. The chain employs TRBV29-1 and TRBJ2-5, with 11 bases fitting TRBD2. From germline, CDR1 is SQVTM and CDR2 ANQGSEA. The CDR3 runs to 16 residues. V shed 5 bases, J shed 0 bases, and the junction held 8 bases outside the gene matches.

This clonotype was counted only a few times. V usage is TRBV20-1 and J usage is TRBJ2-7, with 9 bases that match TRBD1. This CDR3 has 15 amino acids. The germline gives CDR1 DFQATT, CDR2 SNEGSKA (reference sequence). V was clipped by 4 bases and J by 0 bases; unmatched bases: 7. The CDR3 DNA reads TGCAGTGCTACCCCTACAGGGGGCGGCTCCTACGAGCAGTACTTC. This gives the protein CSATPTGGGSYEQYF.

J is TRBJ2-7 and V is TRBV7-3; 10 bases are shared with TRBD1. V dropped 0 bases and J dropped 4; count of bases not matched to a gene: 0. CDR1 SGHTA and CDR2 FQGTGA come from the germline V gene. CDR3 size: 14 residues. The CDR3 DNA reads TGTGCCAGCAGCTTAACGGGACAGGGGTACGAGCAGTACTTC. Translation gives CASSLTGQGYEQYF. Supplemented by reference TRBV7-3 and TRBJ2-7, the full variable domain reads GAGVSQTPSNKVTEKGKYVELRCDPISGHTALYWYRQSLGQGPEFLIYFQGTGAADDSGLPNDRFFAVRPEGSVSTLKIQRTERGDSAVYLCASSLTGQGYEQYFGPGTRLTVT.

This clonotype has just a few counts. The rearrangement uses TRBV20-1 and TRBJ2-7, with D possibly being TRBD2 (6 bases). CDR1 is DFQATT, CDR2 SNEGSKA, per germline (reference sequence). This CDR3 spans 12 amino acids. V shed 4 bases and J shed 3 bases, with 10 bases lying between them. The CDR3 DNA is TGCAGTGCTATACCTAGCGTCTACGAGCAGTACTTC. Protein: CSAIPSVYEQYF.

This clonotype was counted a few times. The chain links TRBV2 to TRBJ2-2; D unclear. Between the trimmed V and J ends, which lost 4 bases and 3 bases, there was a span of 6 bases. The germline V gene encodes CDR1 SNHLY and CDR2 FYNNEI. The CDR3 consists of 13 residues. As DNA, the CDR3 is TGTGCCAGCAGTGGGCAGTACACCGGGGAGCTGTTTTTT. Translated, it gives CASSGQYTGELFF.

This clonotype was counted a few times. The rearrangement joins TRBV20-1 to TRBJ2-7, with 7 positions matching TRBD1. Germline V gives CDR1 DFQATT, CDR2 SNEGSKA (reference sequence). Germline trimming cut 5 bases from V and 3 bases from J; bases unmatched to any gene: 7. CDR3 length equals 13 residues. CDR3 protein: CSADRDRGYEQYF. CDR3 DNA: TGCAGTGCTGACCGGGACAGAGGCTACGAGCAGTACTTC.

Remarks on this clonotype: A junction boundary mismatches the germline segment, possibly from a read error. The rearrangement joins TRBV7-2 to TRBJ2-1, with 7 bases fitting TRBD1. The CDR3 runs to 15 residues. Looked up from germline, CDR1 is SGHTA and CDR2 is FQGNSA. CDR3 DNA: TGTGCCAGCAGCATAGCCAGGGGGAGATACAATGAGCAGTTCTTC. It translates to CASSIARGRYNEQFF.

Written as DNA, the CDR3 is TGCAGCGTGCGGACTAGCGGGAAGACCTACGAGCAGTACTTC. It encodes CSVRTSGKTYEQYF. The V gene is TRBV29-1, the J gene TRBJ2-7, with 12 bases fitting TRBD2. The CDR3 is 14 residues long. Germline V lookup: CDR1 SQVTM, CDR2 ANQGSEA. V shed 6 bases, J shed 2 bases, and the junction held 5 bases outside the gene matches.

In its sample, this clonotype was seen a few times. The chain employs TRBV7-9 and TRBJ2-3; D may be TRBD1 (7 bases). V lost 6 bases and J 0 bases, leaving 19 bases between the germline ends. CDR3 size: 17 residues. The germline V gene has CDR1 SEHNR and CDR2 FQNEAQ (reference sequence). CDR3 sequence: CASSFTRDSSSTDTQYF. DNA for the CDR3: TGTGCCAGCAGTTTTACGCGGGACAGCTCTAGCACAGATACGCAGTATTTT.

This chain joins TRBV6-5 and TRBJ2-1; TRBD2 matches 12 bases. The junction had 9 bases not matched to a gene; V was cut back by 3 bases and J by 3 bases. Germline V lookup: CDR1 MNHEY, CDR2 SVGAGI. This CDR3 region has 18 residues. The CDR3 DNA reads as TGTGCCAGCAGTTATTCGATCGGACTAGCGGGGTACTACAATGAGCAGTTCTTC. This gives the protein CASSYSIGLAGYYNEQFF.

The chain links TRBV6-4 to TRBJ2-1; 7 bases match TRBD2. This CDR3 contains 19 residues. The germline gives CDR1 MRHNA, CDR2 SNTAGT. The J segment lost 0 bases and the V segment lost 5 bases, leaving 16 bases of the junction unmatched. The CDR3 DNA sequence: TGTGCCAGCAGTACTCCCTTGGCGGGAGCTTTCTCCTCCTACAATGAGCAGTTCTTC. Translation: CASSTPLAGAFSSYNEQFF.

A few counts support this clonotype. The chain joins TRBV5-4 to TRBJ2-1; D not resolved. The CDR3 runs 11 residues. V dropped 4 bases and J dropped 9 bases, with 8 bases sitting between them. CDR1 and CDR2 from the germline V gene are SGHNT and YYREEE (reference sequence). Here the CDR3 DNA reads TGTGCCAGCAGCGGGGTAGGTGAGCAGTTCTTC. This codes for CASSGVGEQFF.

V usage is TRBV7-9 and J usage is TRBJ1-1, with 8 bases aligning to TRBD1. Trimming cost V 6 bases and J 0 bases; bases outside gene matches: 12. The CDR3 loop spans 17 amino acids. Germline CDR1 reads SEHNR; CDR2 reads FQNEAQ (reference sequence). The CDR3 here is CASRRSGTGFMNTEAFF. The CDR3 DNA reads as TGTGCCAGCAGACGCTCGGGGACAGGTTTCATGAACACTGAAGCTTTCTTT.

Notes on this clonotype: At one of its ends the junction is not consistent with the germline gene, which may arise from a read error. The chain is built from TRBV4-1 and TRBJ2-7, with TRBD2 matching over 11 bases. The CDR3 is 16 residues long. Per germline, CDR1 MGHRA and CDR2 YSYEKL. CDR3 coding DNA: TGCGCCAGCACAAAAGGGGGACTAGCGGACTCCTACGGGCAGTACTTC. It specifies CASTKGGLADSYGQYF.

This clonotype occurred many times. The rearrangement joins TRBV5-1 to TRBJ2-5; 10 bases map to TRBD2. V lost 4 bases and J lost 2; bases outside the gene matches: 8. Looked up from germline, CDR1 is SGHRS and CDR2 is YFSETQ. The CDR3 runs to 16 residues. DNA of the CDR3: TGCGCCAGCAGCCCCGGGACTAGCGCGGATCAAGAGACCCAGTACTTC. Its translation is CASSPGTSADQETQYF.